This paragraph reports one T cell receptor (beta chain). The data originate from a study of blood T cell repertoires in COVID-19. Study details: From the United States, Italy and Spain came samples of acute and convalescent COVID-19. Nucleic acid was either cDNA or gDNA, and it came from T cells, B-cell-depleted T cells, or PBMCs.

Under the authors' procedure: Amplifying reference gene primers gave estimates of nucleated cell counts. This table comes from immunoSEQ multiplex PCR, and its TCRdb copy is limited to in-frame clones, with some not included. For V, J and clone size, that table is used; D and trimming come from the DNA. The repertoire holds fewer than 70,000 clones, with 80% to 90% as singletons. The V gene lost 4 bases and the J gene lost 8 bases, with 26 bases spanning the gap. CDR1 and CDR2 (germline): GTSNPN, SVGIG (reference sequence). This CDR3 region has 16 residues. Sample: peripheral blood. This receptor was identified in a human donor in a cohort sampled during active COVID-19. The chain employs TRBV30 and TRBJ1-2; TRBD1 is a possible D gene (6 bases). The CDR3: CAWKYSIQGPKGGYTF. The CDR3 bases are TGTGCCTGGAAGTATTCAATACAGGGACCAAAGGGGGGCTACACCTTC. Together with reference TRBV30 and TRBJ1-2, the CDR3 gives the full variable domain: SQTIHQWPATLVQPVGSPLSLECTVEGTSNPNLYWYRQAAGRGLQLLFYSVGIGQISSEVPQNLSASRPQDRQFILSSKKLLLSDSGFYLCAWKYSIQGPKGGYTFGSGTRLTVV.